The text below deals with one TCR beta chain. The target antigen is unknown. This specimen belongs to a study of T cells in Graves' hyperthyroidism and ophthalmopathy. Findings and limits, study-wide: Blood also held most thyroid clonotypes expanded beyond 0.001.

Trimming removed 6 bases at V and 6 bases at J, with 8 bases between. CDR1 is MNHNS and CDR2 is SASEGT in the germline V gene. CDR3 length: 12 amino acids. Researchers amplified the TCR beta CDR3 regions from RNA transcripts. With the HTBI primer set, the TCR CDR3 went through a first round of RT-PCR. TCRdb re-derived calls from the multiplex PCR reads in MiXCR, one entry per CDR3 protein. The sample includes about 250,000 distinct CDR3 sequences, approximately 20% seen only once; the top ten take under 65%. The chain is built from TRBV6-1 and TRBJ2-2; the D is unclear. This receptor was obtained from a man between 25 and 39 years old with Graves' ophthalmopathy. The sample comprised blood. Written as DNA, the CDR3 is TGTGCCAGCAGAGACGCGGCCGGGGAGCTGTTTTTT. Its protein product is CASRDAAGELFF.